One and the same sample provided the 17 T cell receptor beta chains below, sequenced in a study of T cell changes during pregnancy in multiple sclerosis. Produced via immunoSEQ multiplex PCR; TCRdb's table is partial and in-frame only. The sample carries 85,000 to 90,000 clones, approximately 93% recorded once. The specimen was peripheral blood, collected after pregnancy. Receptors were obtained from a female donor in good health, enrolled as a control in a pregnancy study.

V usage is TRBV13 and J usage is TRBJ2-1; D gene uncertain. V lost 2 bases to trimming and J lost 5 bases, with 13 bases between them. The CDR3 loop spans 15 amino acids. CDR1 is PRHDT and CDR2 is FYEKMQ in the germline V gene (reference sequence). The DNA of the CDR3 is TGTGCCAGCAGCTTAACTGTCGTCTCAAACAATGAGCAGTTCTTC. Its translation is CASSLTVVSNNEQFF.

The CDR3 DNA sequence: TGTGCCAGCAGCTCGTTAGGCGGCGGACTACAAGAGACCCAGTACTTC. Residues: CASSSLGGGLQETQYF. The chain couples TRBV7-2 to TRBJ2-5; possible D gene TRBD2, 6 bases. This CDR3 spans 16 amino acids. The V gene lost 4 bases and the J gene lost 2 bases, with 17 bases spanning the gap. Germline V gene lookup returns CDR1 SGHTA and CDR2 FQGNSA.

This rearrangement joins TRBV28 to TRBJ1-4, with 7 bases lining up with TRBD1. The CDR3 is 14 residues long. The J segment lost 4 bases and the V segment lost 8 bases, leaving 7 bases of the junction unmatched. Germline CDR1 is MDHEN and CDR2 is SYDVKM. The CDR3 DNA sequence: TGTGCCAGCCTAAACCCAGGGGGTAATGAAAAACTGTTTTTT. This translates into CASLNPGGNEKLFF.

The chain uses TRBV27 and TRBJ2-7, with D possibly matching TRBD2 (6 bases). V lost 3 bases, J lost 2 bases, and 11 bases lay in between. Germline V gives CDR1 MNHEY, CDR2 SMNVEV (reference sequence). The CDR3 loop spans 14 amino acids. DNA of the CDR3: TGTGCCAGCAGTTTTGGGGGGTCTCCCTACGAGCAGTACTTC. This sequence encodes CASSFGGSPYEQYF.

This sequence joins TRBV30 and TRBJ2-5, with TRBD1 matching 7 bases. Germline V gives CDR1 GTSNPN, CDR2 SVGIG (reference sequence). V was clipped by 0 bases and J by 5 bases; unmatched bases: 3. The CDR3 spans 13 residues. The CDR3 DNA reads TGTGCCTGGAGTGTAAGGGGGCGGGAGACCCAGTACTTC. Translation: CAWSVRGRETQYF. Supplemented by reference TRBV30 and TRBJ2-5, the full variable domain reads SQTIHQWPATLVQPVGSPLSLECTVEGTSNPNLYWYRQAAGRGLQLLFYSVGIGQISSEVPQNLSASRPQDRQFILSSKKLLLSDSGFYLCAWSVRGRETQYFGPGTRLLVL.

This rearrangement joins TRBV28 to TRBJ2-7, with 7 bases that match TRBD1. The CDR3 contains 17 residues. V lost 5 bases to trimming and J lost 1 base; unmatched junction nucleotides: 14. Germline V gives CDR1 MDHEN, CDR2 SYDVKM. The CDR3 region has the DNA TGTGCCAGCAGTCGAACAAGACACGGGACAGCGTCCTACGAGCAGTACTTC. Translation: CASSRTRHGTASYEQYF.

The CDR3 region is CASSRARQGMATTSGNTIYF. The CDR3 DNA sequence: TGTGCCAGCAGCCGGGCGCGGCAGGGAATGGCGACCACCTCTGGAAACACCATATATTTT. The chain has TRBV5-8 and TRBJ1-3; D perhaps matches TRBD1 (5 bases). Germline loops: CDR1 SGHTS, CDR2 YDEGEE. The V gene lost 4 bases and the J gene lost 0 bases, with 26 bases spanning the gap. The CDR3 is 20 residues long.

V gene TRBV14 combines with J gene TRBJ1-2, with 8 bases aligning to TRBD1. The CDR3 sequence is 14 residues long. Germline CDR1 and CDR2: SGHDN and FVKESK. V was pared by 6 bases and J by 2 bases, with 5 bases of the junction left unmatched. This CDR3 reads CASRPTGDNYGYTF. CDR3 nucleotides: TGTGCCAGCAGACCGACAGGGGACAACTATGGCTACACCTTC.

The CDR3 nucleotides are TGTGCCAGCAGTCCGGACAGGAATCAGCCCCAGCATTTT. Translated, it gives CASSPDRNQPQHF. This chain joins TRBV2 and TRBJ1-5; the match to TRBD1 covers 7 bases. In germline, CDR1 is SNHLY, CDR2 FYNNEI. The CDR3 consists of 13 residues. With V trimmed by 5 bases and J by 4 bases, 2 bases remained unmatched.

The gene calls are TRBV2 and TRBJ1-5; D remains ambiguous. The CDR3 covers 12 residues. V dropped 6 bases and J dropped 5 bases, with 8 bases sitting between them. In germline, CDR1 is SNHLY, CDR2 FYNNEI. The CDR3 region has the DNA TGTGCCAGCAGCCGTCAGGATCAGCCCCAGCATTTT. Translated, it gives CASSRQDQPQHF.

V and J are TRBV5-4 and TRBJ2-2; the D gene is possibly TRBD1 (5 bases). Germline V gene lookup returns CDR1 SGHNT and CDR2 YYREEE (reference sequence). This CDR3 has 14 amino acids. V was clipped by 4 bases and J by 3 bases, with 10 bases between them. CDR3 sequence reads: CASSVGHDTGELFF. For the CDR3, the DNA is TGTGCCAGCAGCGTCGGACACGACACCGGGGAGCTGTTTTTT.

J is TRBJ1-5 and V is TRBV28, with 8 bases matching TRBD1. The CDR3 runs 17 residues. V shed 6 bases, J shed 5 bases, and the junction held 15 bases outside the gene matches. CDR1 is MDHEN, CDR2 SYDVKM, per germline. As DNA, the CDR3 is TGTGCCAGCAGGCCGACAGGGGACCCTCATAGACATCAGCCCCAGCATTTT. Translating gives CASRPTGDPHRHQPQHF.

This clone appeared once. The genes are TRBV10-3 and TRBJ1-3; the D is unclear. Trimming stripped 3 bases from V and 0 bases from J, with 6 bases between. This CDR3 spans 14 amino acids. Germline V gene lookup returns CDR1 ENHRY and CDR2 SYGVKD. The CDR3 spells CAISDSYSGNTIYF. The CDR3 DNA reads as TGTGCCATCAGTGACAGTTACTCTGGAAACACCATATATTTT.

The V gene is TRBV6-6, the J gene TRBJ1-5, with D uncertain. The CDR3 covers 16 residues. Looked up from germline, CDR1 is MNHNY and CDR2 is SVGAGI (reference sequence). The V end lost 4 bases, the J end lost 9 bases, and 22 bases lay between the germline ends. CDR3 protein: CASSSRATTLFPPQHF. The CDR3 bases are TGTGCCAGCAGTTCCCGAGCCACCACTTTATTTCCGCCCCAGCATTTT.

CDR3: CASSLVGTGNTIYF. As DNA, the CDR3 is TGCGCCAGCAGCTTGGTCGGTACTGGAAACACCATATATTTT. The chain combines TRBV5-1 with TRBJ1-3; unclear D gene. The germline gives CDR1 SGHRS, CDR2 YFSETQ. The CDR3 totals 14 residues. V dropped 0 bases and J dropped 2 bases, with 6 bases sitting between them.

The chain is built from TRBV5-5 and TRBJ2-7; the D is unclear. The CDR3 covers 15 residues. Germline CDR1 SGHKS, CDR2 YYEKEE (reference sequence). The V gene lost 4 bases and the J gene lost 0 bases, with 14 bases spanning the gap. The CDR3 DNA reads TGTGCCAGCAGCCGGGTCAGCCCGGGCTCCTACGAGCAGTACTTC. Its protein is CASSRVSPGSYEQYF.

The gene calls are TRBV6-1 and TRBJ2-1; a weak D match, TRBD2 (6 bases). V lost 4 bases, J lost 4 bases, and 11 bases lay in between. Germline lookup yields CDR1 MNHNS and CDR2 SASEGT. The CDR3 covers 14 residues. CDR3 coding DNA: TGTGCCAGCAGTGTCGGGACTTTATACAATGAGCAGTTCTTC. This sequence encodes CASSVGTLYNEQFF.